These 15 T cell receptor beta chains came from one sample sequenced in a study of PD-L1 blockade in urothelial cancer. Noted time point: pretreatment peripheral blood. This table comes from immunoSEQ multiplex PCR, and its TCRdb copy is limited to in-frame clones, with some not included. The repertoire holds under 55,000 clones, with around 84% as singletons. The specimen comprised PBMCs, sampled around atezolizumab (anti-PD-L1) treatment. The receptors stem from a man between 70 and 80 years old with urothelial cancer.

The rearrangement joins TRBV5-3 to TRBJ2-2; 8 bases match TRBD1. TRBV5-3 is identified as an open reading frame with a role that is uncertain. Germline trimming cut 4 bases from V and 4 bases from J; bases unmatched to any gene: 12. The CDR3 runs 17 residues. In DNA form, the CDR3 reads TGTGCCAGAAGCCCTCCCCGGGGACAGGTTTTCACCGGGGAGCTGTTTTTT. As protein: CARSPPRGQVFTGELFF.

The J gene is TRBJ2-1, the V gene TRBV7-9, with TRBD2 as a possible D gene (7 bases). The CDR3 is 12 residues long. Germline V gene sequence: CDR1 SEHNR, CDR2 FQNEAQ (reference sequence). Trimming cost V 5 bases and J 8 bases, with 10 bases left between them. CDR3: CASSIGGDEQFF. For the CDR3, the DNA is TGTGCCAGCAGCATAGGGGGGGATGAGCAGTTCTTC.

There are a few counts of this clone. The rearrangement uses TRBV7-3 and TRBJ2-3, with D perhaps TRBD1 (5 bases). The V end was cut by 0 bases, the J end by 7 bases, with 14 bases between. This CDR3 has 15 amino acids. Germline V CDR1 and CDR2: SGHTA, FQGTGA. The CDR3 sequence is CASSLTRQGRNTQYF. The CDR3 region has the DNA TGTGCCAGCAGCTTAACGCGGCAGGGCAGAAATACGCAGTATTTT. Complete variable domain (other parts from reference TRBV7-3 and TRBJ2-3): GAGVSQTPSNKVTEKGKYVELRCDPISGHTALYWYRQSLGQGPEFLIYFQGTGAADDSGLPNDRFFAVRPEGSVSTLKIQRTERGDSAVYLCASSLTRQGRNTQYFGPGTRLTVL.

The gene calls are TRBV10-3 and TRBJ1-5, with D maybe TRBD1 (6 bases). CDR1 is ENHRY and CDR2 is SYGVKD in the germline V gene. This CDR3 spans 14 amino acids. The V and J ends lost 6 bases and 2 bases respectively, with 11 bases between them. CDR3 sequence (DNA): TGTGCCATCAGGGCGGACAGTGGCAATCAGCCCCAGCATTTT. It yields the protein CAIRADSGNQPQHF.

This clone was seen just once. This rearrangement joins TRBV5-1 to TRBJ2-3; 9 bases are a match to TRBD1. Trimming cost V 4 bases and J 4 bases; bases outside gene matches: 7. CDR3 length equals 15 residues. Germline V lookup: CDR1 SGHRS, CDR2 YFSETQ. CDR3 residues: CASSPRTGEPDTQYF. For the CDR3, the DNA is TGCGCCAGCAGCCCTAGGACAGGGGAGCCAGATACGCAGTATTTT.

The rearrangement links TRBV10-3 to TRBJ1-6, with D hard to call. V lost 7 bases and J 7 bases, leaving 17 bases between the germline ends. This CDR3 has 15 amino acids. The germline gives CDR1 ENHRY, CDR2 SYGVKD. CDR3 sequence (DNA): TGTGCCATCACCCCGACCCAAGACGGGAATTCACCCCTCCACTTT. Translated, it gives CAITPTQDGNSPLHF.

V and J are TRBV5-4 and TRBJ2-7, with 7 positions matching TRBD2. CDR1 and CDR2 from the germline V gene are SGHNT and YYREEE (reference sequence). The trim removed 0 bases at V and 5 bases at J, leaving 8 bases unmatched. The CDR3 covers 15 residues. CDR3 coding DNA: TGTGCCAGCAGCTTGGCCTTAGCGGGCGGCAACGAGCAGTACTTC. Translating it yields CASSLALAGGNEQYF.

This rearrangement joins TRBV9 to TRBJ2-3; 9 bases align to TRBD2. The V and J ends lost 0 bases and 4 bases, in that order; junction bases with no gene match: 6. This CDR3 is 16 amino acids long. The germline V gene encodes CDR1 SGDLS and CDR2 YYNGEE. The CDR3 coding sequence is TGTGCCAGCAGCGTAGGGGCTAGCGGGATATCAGATACGCAGTATTTT. It codes for CASSVGASGISDTQYF.

CDR3: CASRLGPQSEPQHF. The CDR3 DNA follows: TGTGCCAGCAGGTTGGGTCCACAGTCTGAGCCCCAGCATTTT. V is TRBV28 and J is TRBJ1-5, with D unresolved. Per the germline V gene, CDR1 is MDHEN and CDR2 is SYDVKM. The germline V and J ends were trimmed by 6 bases and 8 bases, with 17 bases remaining between them. This CDR3 contains 14 residues.

This sequence joins TRBV6-1 and TRBJ1-2; the D gene is possibly TRBD1 (5 bases). Between the trimmed V and J ends, which lost 7 bases and 4 bases, there was a span of 7 bases. CDR3 length: 11 residues. CDR1 is MNHNS, CDR2 SASEGT, per germline. The chain's CDR3 is CASKGVYGYTF. The CDR3 DNA sequence: TGTGCCAGCAAAGGGGTCTATGGCTACACCTTC.

This clone was counted a few times. The V gene is TRBV28, the J gene TRBJ2-7; 9 nucleotides align to TRBD1. The CDR3 consists of 14 residues. Trimming cost V 6 bases and J 1 base; bases outside gene matches: 4. Germline assignment: CDR1 MDHEN and CDR2 SYDVKM. The CDR3 coding sequence is TGTGCCAGCAGCTCCGGGACAGGGTCCTACGAGCAGTACTTC. This translates into CASSSGTGSYEQYF.

V is TRBV5-1 and J is TRBJ1-1, with 7 bases fitting TRBD1. This CDR3 is 14 amino acids long. Germline V CDR1 and CDR2: SGHRS, YFSETQ. V lost 3 bases and J lost 6; bases outside the gene matches: 8. In DNA form, the CDR3 reads TGCGCCAGCAGCTCTCCACAGGGGTCCGCTGAAGCTTTCTTT. Encoded protein: CASSSPQGSAEAFF.

This chain connects TRBV30 to TRBJ1-1; TRBD1 aligns across 7 bases. The V segment lost 5 bases and the J segment 5 bases; nucleotides outside the gene matches: 11. The CDR3 consists of 14 residues. From germline, CDR1 is GTSNPN and CDR2 SVGIG (reference sequence). The CDR3 spells CAWDSGGLGTEAFF. In DNA form, the CDR3 reads TGTGCCTGGGACTCAGGGGGTTTAGGGACTGAAGCTTTCTTT.

The rearrangement uses TRBV25-1 and TRBJ1-4; 9 bases are shared with TRBD1. This CDR3 spans 17 amino acids. V lost 3 bases, J lost 7 bases, and 12 bases stayed unmatched. The germline V gene encodes CDR1 MGHDK and CDR2 SYGVNS. CDR3 region: CASSDPGTGMGGEKLFF. The CDR3 region has the DNA TGTGCCAGCAGTGATCCCGGGACAGGGATGGGGGGTGAAAAACTGTTTTTT.

The chain joins TRBV20-1 to TRBJ2-7, with 8 positions matching TRBD2. With V trimmed by 6 bases and J by 7 bases, 5 bases remained unmatched. The CDR3 has 11 amino acids. Per germline, CDR1 DFQATT and CDR2 SNEGSKA (reference sequence). CDR3 sequence: CSASLAEEQYF. The CDR3, as DNA: TGCAGTGCCTCACTAGCGGAAGAGCAGTACTTC.